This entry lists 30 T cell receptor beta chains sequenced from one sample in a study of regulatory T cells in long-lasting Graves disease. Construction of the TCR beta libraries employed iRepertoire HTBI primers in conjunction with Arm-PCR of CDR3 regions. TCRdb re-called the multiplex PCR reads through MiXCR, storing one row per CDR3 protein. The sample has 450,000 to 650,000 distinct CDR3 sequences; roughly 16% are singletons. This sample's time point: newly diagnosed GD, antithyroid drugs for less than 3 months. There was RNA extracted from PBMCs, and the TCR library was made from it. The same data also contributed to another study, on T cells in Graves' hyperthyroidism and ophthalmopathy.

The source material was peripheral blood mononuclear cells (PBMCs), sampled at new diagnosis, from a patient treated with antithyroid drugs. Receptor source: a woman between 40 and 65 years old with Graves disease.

As DNA, the CDR3 is TGTGCCAGTAGTATCTCGGGACCCCCCTACGAGCAGTACTTC. It encodes CASSISGPPYEQYF. This rearrangement joins TRBV19 to TRBJ2-7; D tentatively fits TRBD1 or TRBD2 (5 bases each). Per germline, CDR1 LNHDA and CDR2 SQIVND (reference sequence). The CDR3 is 14 residues long. Trimming took 3 bases from V and 2 from J, leaving 11 bases between them.

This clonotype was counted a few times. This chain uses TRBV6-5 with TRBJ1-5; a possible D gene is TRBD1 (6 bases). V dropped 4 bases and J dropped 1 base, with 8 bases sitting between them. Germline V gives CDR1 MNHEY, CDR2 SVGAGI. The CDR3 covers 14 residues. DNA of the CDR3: TGTGCCAGCAGTTCTACAGGGAGCAATCAGCCCCAGCATTTT. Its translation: CASSSTGSNQPQHF.

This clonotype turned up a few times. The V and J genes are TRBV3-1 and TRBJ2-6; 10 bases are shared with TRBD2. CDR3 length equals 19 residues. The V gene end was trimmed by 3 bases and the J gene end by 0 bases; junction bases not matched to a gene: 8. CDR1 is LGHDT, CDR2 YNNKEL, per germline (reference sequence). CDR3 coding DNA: TGTGCCAGCAGCCATTATACTAGCGGGATCCCCTCTGGGGCCAACGTCCTGACTTTC. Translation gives CASSHYTSGIPSGANVLTF.

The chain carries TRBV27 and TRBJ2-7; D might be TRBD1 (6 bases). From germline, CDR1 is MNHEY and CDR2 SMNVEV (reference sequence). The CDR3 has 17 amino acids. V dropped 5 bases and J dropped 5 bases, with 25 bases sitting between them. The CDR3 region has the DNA TGTGCCAGCAGTACAGCAGGGGTCCGGGGTCTTCGGGACGAGCAGTACTTC. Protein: CASSTAGVRGLRDEQYF.

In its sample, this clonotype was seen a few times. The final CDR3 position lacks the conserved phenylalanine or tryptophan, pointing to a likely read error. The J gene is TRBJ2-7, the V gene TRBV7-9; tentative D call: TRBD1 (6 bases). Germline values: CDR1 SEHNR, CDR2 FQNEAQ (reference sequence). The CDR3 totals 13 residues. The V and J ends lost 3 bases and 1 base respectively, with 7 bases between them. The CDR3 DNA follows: TGTGCCAGCAGCTTCGGACAGTCCTACGAGCAGTACTCC. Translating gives CASSFGQSYEQYS.

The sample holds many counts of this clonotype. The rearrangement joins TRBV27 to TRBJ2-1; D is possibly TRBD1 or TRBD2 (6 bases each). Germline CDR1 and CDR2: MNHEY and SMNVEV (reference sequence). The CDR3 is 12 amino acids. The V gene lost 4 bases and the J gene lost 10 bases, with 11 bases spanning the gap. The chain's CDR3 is CASSWGAGEQFF. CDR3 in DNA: TGTGCCAGCAGTTGGGGGGCAGGAGAGCAGTTCTTC.

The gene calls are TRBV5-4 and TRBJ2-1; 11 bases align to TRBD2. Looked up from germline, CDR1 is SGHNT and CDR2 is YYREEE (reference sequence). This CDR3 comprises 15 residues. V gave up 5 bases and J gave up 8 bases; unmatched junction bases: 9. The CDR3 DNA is TGTGCCAGCAGATCCGGTAGCGGGGGGGCCGATGAGCAGTTCTTC. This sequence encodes CASRSGSGGADEQFF.

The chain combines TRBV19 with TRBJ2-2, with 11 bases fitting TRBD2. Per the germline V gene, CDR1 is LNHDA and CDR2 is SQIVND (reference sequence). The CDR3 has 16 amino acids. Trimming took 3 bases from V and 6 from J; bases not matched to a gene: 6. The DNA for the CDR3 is TGTGCCAGTAGTATCTTTACTAGCGGGGGCTCCGGGGAGCTGTTTTTT. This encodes CASSIFTSGGSGELFF.

The DNA for the CDR3 is TGTGCCAGCAGTTTTACCTCGCGCGGCTACACCTTC. Translating gives CASSFTSRGYTF. The V call is TRBV12-3 or TRBV12-4, the J call TRBJ1-2; D not certain. The CDR3 spans 12 residues. Trimming took 3 bases from V and 8 from J, leaving 10 bases between them.

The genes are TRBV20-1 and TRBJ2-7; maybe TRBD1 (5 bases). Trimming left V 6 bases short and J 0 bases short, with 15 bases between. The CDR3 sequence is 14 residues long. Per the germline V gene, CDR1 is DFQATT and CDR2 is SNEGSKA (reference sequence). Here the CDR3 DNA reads TGCAGTGCACCGGATACAGGCAGCTCCTACGAGCAGTACTTC. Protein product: CSAPDTGSSYEQYF.

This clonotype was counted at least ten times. CDR3 nucleotide sequence: TGCAGTGCTAGAGTCGCGGCGAGCTACACCTTC. Translating gives CSARVAASYTF. The chain is built from TRBV20-1 and TRBJ1-2; unclear D gene. With 1 base removed from V and 9 bases from J, the gap between germline ends came to 9 bases. From germline, CDR1 is DFQATT and CDR2 SNEGSKA (reference sequence). The CDR3 contains 11 residues.

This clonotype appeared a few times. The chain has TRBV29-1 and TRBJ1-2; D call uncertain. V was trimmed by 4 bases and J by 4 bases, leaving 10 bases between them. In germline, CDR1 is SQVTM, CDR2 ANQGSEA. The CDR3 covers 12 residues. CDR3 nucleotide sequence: TGCAGCGTTGTCGGCGGCCTCTATGGCTACACCTTC. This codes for CSVVGGLYGYTF.

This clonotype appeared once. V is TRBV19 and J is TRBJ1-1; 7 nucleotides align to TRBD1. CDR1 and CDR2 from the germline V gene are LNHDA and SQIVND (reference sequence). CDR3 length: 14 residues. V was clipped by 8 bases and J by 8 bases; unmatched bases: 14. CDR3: CASEGGAKSMEAFF. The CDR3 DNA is TGTGCCAGTGAAGGGGGCGCTAAGTCAATGGAAGCTTTCTTT.

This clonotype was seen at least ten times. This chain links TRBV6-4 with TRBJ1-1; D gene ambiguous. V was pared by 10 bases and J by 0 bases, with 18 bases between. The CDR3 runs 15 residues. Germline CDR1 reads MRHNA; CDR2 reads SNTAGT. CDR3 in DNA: TGTGCCATCCCCCCGAACAGTCCACTGAACACTGAAGCTTTCTTT. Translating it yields CAIPPNSPLNTEAFF.

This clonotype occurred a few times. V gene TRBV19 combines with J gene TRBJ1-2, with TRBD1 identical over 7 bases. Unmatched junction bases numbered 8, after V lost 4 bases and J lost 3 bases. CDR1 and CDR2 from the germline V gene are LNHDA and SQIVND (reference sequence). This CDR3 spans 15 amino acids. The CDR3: CASSTKTGQDYGYTF. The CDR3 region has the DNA TGTGCCAGTAGTACAAAAACCGGACAGGACTATGGCTACACCTTC.

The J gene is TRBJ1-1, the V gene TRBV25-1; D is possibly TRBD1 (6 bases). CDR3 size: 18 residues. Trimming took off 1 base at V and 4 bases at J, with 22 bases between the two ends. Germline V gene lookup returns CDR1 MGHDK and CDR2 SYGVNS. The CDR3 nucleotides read TGTGCCAGCAGTGAATCTACTTTAGGGGGGGACACGACCACTGAAGCTTTCTTT. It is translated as CASSESTLGGDTTTEAFF.

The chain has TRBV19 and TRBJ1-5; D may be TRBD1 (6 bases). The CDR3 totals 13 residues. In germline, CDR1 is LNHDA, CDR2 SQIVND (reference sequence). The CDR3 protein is CATSAGVNQPQHF. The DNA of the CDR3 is TGTGCTACTAGCGCAGGGGTCAATCAGCCCCAGCATTTT.

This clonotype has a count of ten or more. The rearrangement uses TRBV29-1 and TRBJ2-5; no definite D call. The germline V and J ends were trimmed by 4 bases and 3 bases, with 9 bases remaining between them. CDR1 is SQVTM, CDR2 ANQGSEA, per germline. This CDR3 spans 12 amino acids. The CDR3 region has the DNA TGCAGCGTTGTGCGGAGTGAAGAGACCCAGTACTTC. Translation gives CSVVRSEETQYF.

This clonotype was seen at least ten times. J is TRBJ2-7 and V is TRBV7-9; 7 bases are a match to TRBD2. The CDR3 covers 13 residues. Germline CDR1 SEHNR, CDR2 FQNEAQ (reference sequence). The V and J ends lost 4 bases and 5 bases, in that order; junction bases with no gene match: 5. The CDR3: CASSSAAGNEQYF. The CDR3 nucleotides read TGTGCCAGCAGCTCCGCAGCGGGGAACGAGCAGTACTTC.

The CDR3 here is CSVREVMNTEAFF. The CDR3 region has the DNA TGCAGCGTTCGGGAAGTAATGAACACTGAAGCTTTCTTT. The J gene is TRBJ1-1, the V gene TRBV29-1; no definite D call. V shed 5 bases and J shed 0 bases, with 10 bases lying between them. Germline V CDR1 and CDR2: SQVTM, ANQGSEA. The CDR3 runs 13 residues.

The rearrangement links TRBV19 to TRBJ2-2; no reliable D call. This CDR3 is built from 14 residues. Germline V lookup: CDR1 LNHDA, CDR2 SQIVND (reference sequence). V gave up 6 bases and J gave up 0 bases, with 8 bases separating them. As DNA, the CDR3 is TGTGCCAGTAGGAGGAACCCGAACACCGGGGAGCTGTTTTTT. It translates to CASRRNPNTGELFF.

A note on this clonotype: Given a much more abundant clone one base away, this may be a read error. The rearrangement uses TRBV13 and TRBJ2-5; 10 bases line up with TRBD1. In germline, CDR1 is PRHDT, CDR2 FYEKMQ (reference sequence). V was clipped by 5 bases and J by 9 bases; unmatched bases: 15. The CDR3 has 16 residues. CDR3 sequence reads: CASSNTRQGAEEAQYF. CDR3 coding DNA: TGTGCCAGCAGCAACACTCGACAGGGGGCTGAGGAGGCCCAGTACTTC.

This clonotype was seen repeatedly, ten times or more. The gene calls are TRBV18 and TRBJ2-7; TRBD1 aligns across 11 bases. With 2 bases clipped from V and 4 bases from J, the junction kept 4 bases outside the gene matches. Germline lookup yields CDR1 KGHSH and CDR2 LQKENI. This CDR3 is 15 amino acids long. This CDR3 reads CASSPGQGAVYEQYF. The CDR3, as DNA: TGTGCCAGCTCACCAGGACAGGGGGCCGTATACGAGCAGTACTTC.

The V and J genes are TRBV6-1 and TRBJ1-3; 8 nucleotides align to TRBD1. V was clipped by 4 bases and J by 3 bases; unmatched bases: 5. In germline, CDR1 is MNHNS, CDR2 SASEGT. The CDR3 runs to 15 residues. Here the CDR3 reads CASSVTGEGGNTIYF. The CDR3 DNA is TGTGCCAGCAGTGTGACAGGGGAAGGTGGAAACACCATATATTTT.

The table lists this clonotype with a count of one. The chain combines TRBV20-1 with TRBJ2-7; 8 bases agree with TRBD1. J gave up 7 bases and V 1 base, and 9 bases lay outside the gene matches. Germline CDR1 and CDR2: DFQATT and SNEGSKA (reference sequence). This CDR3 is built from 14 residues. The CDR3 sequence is CSARVPGGSGEQYF. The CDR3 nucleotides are TGCAGTGCTAGAGTGCCAGGGGGCTCGGGTGAGCAGTACTTC.

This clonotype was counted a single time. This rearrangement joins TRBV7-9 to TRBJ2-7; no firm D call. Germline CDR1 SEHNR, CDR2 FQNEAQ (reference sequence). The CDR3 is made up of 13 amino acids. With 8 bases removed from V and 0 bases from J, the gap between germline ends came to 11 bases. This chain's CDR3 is CASETVSSYEQYF. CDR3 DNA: TGTGCCAGCGAGACGGTTAGCTCCTACGAGCAGTACTTC.

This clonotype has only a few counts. CDR3 DNA sequence: TGTGCCAGCAGCGTCGGGACAGGATGGCAAGAGACCCAGTACTTC. Its translation: CASSVGTGWQETQYF. The chain combines TRBV9 with TRBJ2-5; TRBD1 agrees at 8 bases. The length of the CDR3 is 15 residues. The junction had 5 bases not matched to a gene; V was cut back by 2 bases and J by 2 bases. Germline CDR1 and CDR2: SGDLS and YYNGEE.

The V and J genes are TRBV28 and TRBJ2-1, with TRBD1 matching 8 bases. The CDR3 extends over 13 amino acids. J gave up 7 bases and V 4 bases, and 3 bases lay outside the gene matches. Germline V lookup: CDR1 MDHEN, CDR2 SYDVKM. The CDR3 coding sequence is TGTGCCAGCAGTTGGGACAGGTCTAATGAGCAGTTCTTC. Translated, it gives CASSWDRSNEQFF.

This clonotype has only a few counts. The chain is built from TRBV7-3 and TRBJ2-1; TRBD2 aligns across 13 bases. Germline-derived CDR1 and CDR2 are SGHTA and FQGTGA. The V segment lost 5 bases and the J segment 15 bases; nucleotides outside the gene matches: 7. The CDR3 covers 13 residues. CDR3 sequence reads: CASSPSLAGGVFF. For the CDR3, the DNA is TGTGCCAGCAGCCCCTCACTAGCGGGGGGGGTGTTCTTC.

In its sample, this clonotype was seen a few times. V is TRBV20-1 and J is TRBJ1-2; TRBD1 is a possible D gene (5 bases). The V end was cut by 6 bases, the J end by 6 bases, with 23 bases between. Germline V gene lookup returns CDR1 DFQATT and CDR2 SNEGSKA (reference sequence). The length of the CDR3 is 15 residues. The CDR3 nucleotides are TGCAGTGCCCGAAGGTCGGGACTCCGAACGCATGGCTACACCTTC. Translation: CSARRSGLRTHGYTF.